This is a list of T cell receptor beta chains from one sample in a study of cytomegalovirus exposure and HLA in healthy donors. The data were produced by immunoSEQ multiplex PCR, yet TCRdb's version contains in-frame clones alone and is incomplete. In the table there are about 160,000 clones, roughly 80% of which are singletons. The sequencing input was PBMCs. The receptor set was obtained from a woman in her fifties or sixties in good health and CMV-seronegative. The CDR3 runs from the conserved cysteine through the conserved F or W. The D gene is left open where the match is weak. Only some rows state a clone size, as once, few, many or a class for expanded clones.

j_call d_call clone_size v_call cdr3_nt cdr3_aa
TRBJ2-1 TRBD2 . TRBV6-1 TGTGCCAGCATCCCCGGGAGGAGCTCCTACAATGAGCAGTTCTTC CASIPGRSSYNEQFF
TRBJ1-4 TRBD1 . TRBV7-8 TGTGCCAGCAGCTTAGTGGGACAGCTGAATGAAAAACTGTTTTTT CASSLVGQLNEKLFF
TRBJ1-2 TRBD1 . TRBV7-2 TGTGCCAGCAGCCCGCGGGACAGGGCTGTTTATGGCTACACCTTC CASSPRDRAVYGYTF
TRBJ1-1 . few TRBV25-1 TGTGCCTCGGGGAGCACTGAAGCTTTCTTT CASGSTEAFF
TRBJ2-3 TRBD1 . TRBV27 TGTGCCAGCAGATCCAGGGACAGGGCGACAGATACGCAGTATTTT CASRSRDRATDTQYF
TRBJ1-2 . few TRBV7-2 TGTGCCAGCAGCTTGGGGCAGGGGAACTATGGCTACACCTTC CASSLGQGNYGYTF
TRBJ2-7 TRBD1 . TRBV19 TGTGCCAGTAGTAGGACAGGAAGCTCCTACGAGCAGTACTTC CASSRTGSSYEQYF
TRBJ2-5 . . TRBV4-1 TGCGCCAGCAGCCAAGGAACGGGAAACTACGGGCAGTACTTC CASSQGTGNYGQYF
TRBJ2-7 . . TRBV18 TGTGCCAGCTCACCACCTTCCCAGGGCGGGGACGAGCAGTACTTC CASSPPSQGGDEQYF
TRBJ1-6 TRBD1 . TRBV25-1 TGTGCCAGCAGTGAGGCACAGGGGCCTTCACCCCTCCACTTT CASSEAQGPSPLHF
TRBJ2-2 TRBD1 . TRBV6-1 TGTGCCAGCAGCTGGACAGGGGGTGTCGGGGAGCTGTTTTTT CASSWTGGVGELFF
TRBJ2-7 TRBD2 . TRBV27 TGTGCCAGCAGTTCCTCGGGACTAGCAATCCGCGAGCAGTACTTC CASSSSGLAIREQYF
TRBJ2-3 TRBD2 . TRBV2 TGTGCCAGCAGTGAAGCCGCGGGGGGCGCGGGTGTCACAGATACGCAGTATTTT CASSEAAGGAGVTDTQYF
TRBJ1-6 . . TRBV6-5 TGTGCCAGCACCCGGAGCTCCTATAATTCACCCCTCCACTTT CASTRSSYNSPLHF
TRBJ2-2 . . TRBV19 TGTGCCAGTAGTACCTTGAACACCGGGGAGCTGTTTTTT CASSTLNTGELFF
TRBJ1-3 TRBD1 . TRBV5-1 TGCGCCAGCAGCGGAGGACAGGGTCTTGGCTCTGGAAACACCATATATTTT CASSGGQGLGSGNTIYF
TRBJ2-3 TRBD1 . TRBV29-1 TGCAGCGTGGGACAGGGGTACACAGATACGCAGTATTTT CSVGQGYTDTQYF
TRBJ2-1 TRBD2 . TRBV4-2 TGTGCCAGCAGCCAAGACGGACTAGCGGGAGGCAATGAGCAGTTCTTC CASSQDGLAGGNEQFF
TRBJ1-5 . . TRBV19 TGTGCCAGTAGTACCCTAGACAGATATGTTCAACCCCAGCATTTT CASSTLDRYVQPQHF
TRBJ2-1 . . TRBV11-3 TGTGCCAGCAGCCGCGGAGCTTACAATGAGCAGTTCTTC CASSRGAYNEQFF
TRBJ1-1 TRBD1 . TRBV5-4 TGTGCCAGCAGCTCGGACAGGGTCACTGAAGCTTTCTTT CASSSDRVTEAFF
TRBJ2-5 TRBD2 . TRBV29-1 TGCAGCGTTCGACCGGGACTAGCGGTGTTGACCCAGTACTTC CSVRPGLAVLTQYF
TRBJ2-2 TRBD1 . TRBV10-3 TGTGCCATCAGTGACACTACAGGGGTGGGAAACACCGGGGAGCTGTTTTTT CAISDTTGVGNTGELFF
TRBJ2-2 . . TRBV7-3 TGTGCCAGCAGTTCTCGGCGAGGACTGAACACCGGGGAGCTGTTTTTT CASSSRRGLNTGELFF
TRBJ1-2 TRBD1 . TRBV28 TGTGCCAGCAGTCCCCCAGGGGGCGAGTGGAATGGCTACACCTTC CASSPPGGEWNGYTF
TRBJ1-4 . . TRBV15 TGTGCCACCAGCAGGGAAAGGAGCACAGGGAGCGAAAAACTGTTTTTT CATSRERSTGSEKLFF
TRBJ1-5 TRBD1 . TRBV19 TGTGCCAGTAGGGCGACAGGGGGTTCGTCTCAGCCCCAGCATTTT CASRATGGSSQPQHF
TRBJ1-1 . . TRBV2 TGTGCCAGCAGTCCACTAGACAGGCAGAACACTGAAGCTTTCTTT CASSPLDRQNTEAFF
TRBJ2-3 TRBD2 . TRBV7-2 TGTGCCAGCAGCTGGGGACTAGCGGGGGTCACAGATACGCAGTATTTT CASSWGLAGVTDTQYF
TRBJ2-1 . . TRBV30 TGTGCCTGGAGTTCCCCAAGGACTATATACAATGAGCAGTTCTTC CAWSSPRTIYNEQFF
TRBJ2-5 . once TRBV7-2 TGTGCCAGCAGCCCGCGGGGCGAGACCCAGTACTTC CASSPRGETQYF
TRBJ2-1 TRBD2 . TRBV9 TGTGCCAGCAGCGTAGTCGGGACTAGCGTATACAATGAGCAGTTCTTC CASSVVGTSVYNEQFF
TRBJ2-7 . . TRBV19 TGTGCCAGTAGTCTTCGGGTCCTTTACGAGCAGTACTTC CASSLRVLYEQYF
TRBJ2-1 . . TRBV7-6 TGTGCCAGCAGCGGCGGATCTTCCCGGTATGAGCAGTTCTTC CASSGGSSRYEQFF
TRBJ2-3 TRBD2 few TRBV5-1 TGCGCCAGCTCCAGGCAGGCTAGCGGGAGGGCTACAGATACGCAGTATTTT CASSRQASGRATDTQYF